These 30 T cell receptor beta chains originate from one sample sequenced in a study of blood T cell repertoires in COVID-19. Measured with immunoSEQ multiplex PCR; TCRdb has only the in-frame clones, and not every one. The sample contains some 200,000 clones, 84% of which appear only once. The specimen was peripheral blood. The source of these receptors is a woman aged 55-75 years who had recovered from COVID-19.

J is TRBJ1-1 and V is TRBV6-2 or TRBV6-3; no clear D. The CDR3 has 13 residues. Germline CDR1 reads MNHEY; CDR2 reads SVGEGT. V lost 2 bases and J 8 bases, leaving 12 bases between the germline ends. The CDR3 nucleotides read TGTGCCAGCAGTTACGGGGAGGTATCCGAAGCTTTCTTT. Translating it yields CASSYGEVSEAFF.

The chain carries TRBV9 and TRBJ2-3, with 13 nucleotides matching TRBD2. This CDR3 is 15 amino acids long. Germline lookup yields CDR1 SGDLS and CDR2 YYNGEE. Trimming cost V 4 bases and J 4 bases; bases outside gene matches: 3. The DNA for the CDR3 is TGTGCCAGCAGCTCGGGACTAGCGGGGCCAGATACGCAGTATTTT. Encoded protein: CASSSGLAGPDTQYF.

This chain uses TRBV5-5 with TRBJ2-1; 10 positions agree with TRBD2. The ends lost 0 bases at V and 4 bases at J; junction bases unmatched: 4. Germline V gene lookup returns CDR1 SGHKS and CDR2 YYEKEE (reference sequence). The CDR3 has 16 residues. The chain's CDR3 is CASSLGTSGVYNEQFF. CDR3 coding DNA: TGTGCCAGCAGCTTGGGTACTAGCGGGGTATACAATGAGCAGTTCTTC. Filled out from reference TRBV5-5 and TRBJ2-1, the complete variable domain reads DAGVTQSPTHLIKTRGQQVTLRCSPISGHKSVSWYQQVLGQGPQFIFQYYEKEERGRGNFPDRFSARQFPNYSSELNVNALLLGDSALYLCASSLGTSGVYNEQFFGPGTRLTVL.

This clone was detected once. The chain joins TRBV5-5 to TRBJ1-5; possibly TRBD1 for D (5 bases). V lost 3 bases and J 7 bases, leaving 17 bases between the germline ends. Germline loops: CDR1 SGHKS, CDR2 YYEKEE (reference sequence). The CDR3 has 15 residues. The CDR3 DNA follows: TGTGCCAGCAGCTGGATGGGACGGGGGGAACAGCCCCAGCATTTT. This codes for CASSWMGRGEQPQHF.

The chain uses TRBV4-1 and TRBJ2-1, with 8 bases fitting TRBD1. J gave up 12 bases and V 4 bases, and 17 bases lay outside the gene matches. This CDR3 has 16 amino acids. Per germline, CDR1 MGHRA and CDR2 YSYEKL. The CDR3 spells CASSLIGAGGLSWQFF. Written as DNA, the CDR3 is TGCGCCAGCAGCCTCATAGGGGCAGGGGGCTTGTCTTGGCAGTTCTTC.

This chain's CDR3 is CASSPSRQGVNQPQHF. Written as DNA, the CDR3 is TGTGCCAGCAGCCCCAGTCGGCAGGGGGTAAATCAGCCCCAGCATTTT. The chain recombines TRBV7-8 with TRBJ1-5, with 7 nucleotides matching TRBD1. CDR1 and CDR2 from the germline V gene are SGHVS and FQNEAQ. J lost 4 bases, V lost 5 bases, and 11 bases had no gene match. The CDR3 is 16 amino acids.

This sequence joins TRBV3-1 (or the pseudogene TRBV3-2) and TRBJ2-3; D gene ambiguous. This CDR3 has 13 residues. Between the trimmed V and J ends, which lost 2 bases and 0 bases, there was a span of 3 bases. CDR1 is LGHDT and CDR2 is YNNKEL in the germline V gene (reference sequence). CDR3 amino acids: CASSQPSTDTQYF. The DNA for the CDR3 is TGTGCCAGCAGCCAACCTAGCACAGATACGCAGTATTTT.

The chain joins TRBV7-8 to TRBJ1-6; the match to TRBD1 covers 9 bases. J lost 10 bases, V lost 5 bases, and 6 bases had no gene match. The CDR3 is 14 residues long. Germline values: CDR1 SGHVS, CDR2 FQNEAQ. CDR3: CASSLGQGRSPLHF. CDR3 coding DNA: TGTGCCAGCAGCCTGGGACAGGGTCGGTCACCCCTCCACTTT.

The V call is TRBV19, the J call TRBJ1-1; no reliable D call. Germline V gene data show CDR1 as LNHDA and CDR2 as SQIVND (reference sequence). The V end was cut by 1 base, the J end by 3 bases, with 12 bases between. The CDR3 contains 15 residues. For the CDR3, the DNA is TGTGCCAGTAGTATAGCTGGGGAGTTGGACACTGAAGCTTTCTTT. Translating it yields CASSIAGELDTEAFF.

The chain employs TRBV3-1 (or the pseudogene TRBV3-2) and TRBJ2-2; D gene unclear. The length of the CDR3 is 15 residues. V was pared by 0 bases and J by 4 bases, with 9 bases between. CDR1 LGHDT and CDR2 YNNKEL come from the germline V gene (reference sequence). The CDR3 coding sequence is TGTGCCAGCAGCCAAGATTCATTTTTCACCGGGGAGCTGTTTTTT. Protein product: CASSQDSFFTGELFF.

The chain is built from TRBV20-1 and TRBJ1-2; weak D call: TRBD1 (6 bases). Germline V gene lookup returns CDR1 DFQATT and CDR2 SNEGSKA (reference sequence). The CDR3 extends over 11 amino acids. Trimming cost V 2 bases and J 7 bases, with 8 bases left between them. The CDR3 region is CSARTGSGYTF. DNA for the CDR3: TGCAGTGCTAGAACAGGGAGTGGCTACACCTTC.

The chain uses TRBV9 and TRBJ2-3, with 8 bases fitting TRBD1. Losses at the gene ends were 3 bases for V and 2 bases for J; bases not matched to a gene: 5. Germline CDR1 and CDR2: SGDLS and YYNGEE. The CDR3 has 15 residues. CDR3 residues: CASSAGQGITDTQYF. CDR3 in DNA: TGTGCCAGCAGCGCCGGACAGGGCATCACAGATACGCAGTATTTT.

CDR3 DNA sequence: TGTGCCTGGAGTGCCAGGCCCCGGACAACTTCCGAGCAGTACTTC. Protein sequence: CAWSARPRTTSEQYF. This chain links TRBV30 with TRBJ2-7; maybe TRBD1 (5 bases). The CDR3 has 15 amino acids. Looked up from germline, CDR1 is GTSNPN and CDR2 is SVGIG (reference sequence). V was shortened by 1 base and J by 6 bases, with 19 bases between the two germline ends.

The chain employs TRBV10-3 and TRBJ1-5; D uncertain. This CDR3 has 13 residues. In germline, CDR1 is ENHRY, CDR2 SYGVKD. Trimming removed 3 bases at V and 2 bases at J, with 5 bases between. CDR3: CAISDAGNQPQHF. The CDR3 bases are TGTGCCATCAGTGATGCGGGCAATCAGCCCCAGCATTTT.

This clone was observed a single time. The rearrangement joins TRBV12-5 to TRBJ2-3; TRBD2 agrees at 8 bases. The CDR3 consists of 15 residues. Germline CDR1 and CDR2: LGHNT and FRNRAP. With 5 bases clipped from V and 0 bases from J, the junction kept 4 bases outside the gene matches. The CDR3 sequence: CASGSGGTSTDTQYF. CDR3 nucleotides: TGTGCTAGTGGTAGCGGGGGAACTAGCACAGATACGCAGTATTTT.

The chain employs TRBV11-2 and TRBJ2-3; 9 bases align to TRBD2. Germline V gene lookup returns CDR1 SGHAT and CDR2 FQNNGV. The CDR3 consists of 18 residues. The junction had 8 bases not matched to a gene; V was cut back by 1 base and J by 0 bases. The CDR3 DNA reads TGTGCCAGCAGCTTAGTGGTTAGCGGGGGAGTTAGCACAGATACGCAGTATTTT. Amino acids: CASSLVVSGGVSTDTQYF.

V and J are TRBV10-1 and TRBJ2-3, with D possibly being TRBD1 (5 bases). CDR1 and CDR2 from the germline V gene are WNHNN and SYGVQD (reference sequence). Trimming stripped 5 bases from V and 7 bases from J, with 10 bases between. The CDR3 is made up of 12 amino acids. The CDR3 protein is CASSSQGNTQYF. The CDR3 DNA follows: TGCGCCAGCAGTTCCCAGGGCAATACGCAGTATTTT.

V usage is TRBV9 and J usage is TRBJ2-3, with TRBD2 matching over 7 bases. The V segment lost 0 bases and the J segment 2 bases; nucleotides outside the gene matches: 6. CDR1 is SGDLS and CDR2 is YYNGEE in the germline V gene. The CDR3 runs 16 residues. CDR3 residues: CASSVAGGGDTDTQYF. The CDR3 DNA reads TGTGCCAGCAGCGTAGCGGGTGGGGGGGACACAGATACGCAGTATTTT.

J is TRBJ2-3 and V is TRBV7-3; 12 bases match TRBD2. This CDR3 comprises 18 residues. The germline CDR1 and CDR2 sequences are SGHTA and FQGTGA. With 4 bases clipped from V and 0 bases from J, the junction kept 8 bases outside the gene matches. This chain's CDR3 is CASSSTSGGTASTDTQYF. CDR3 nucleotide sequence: TGTGCCAGCAGCTCAACTAGCGGGGGGACTGCTAGCACAGATACGCAGTATTTT.

The CDR3 DNA is TGTGCCAGTAGCAGAACACCGAACACTGAAGCTTTCTTT. Its translation: CASSRTPNTEAFF. The chain links TRBV19 to TRBJ1-1, with D unclear. The CDR3 covers 13 residues. The germline V gene encodes CDR1 LNHDA and CDR2 SQIVND (reference sequence). Trimming took 6 bases from V and 1 from J, leaving 9 bases between them.

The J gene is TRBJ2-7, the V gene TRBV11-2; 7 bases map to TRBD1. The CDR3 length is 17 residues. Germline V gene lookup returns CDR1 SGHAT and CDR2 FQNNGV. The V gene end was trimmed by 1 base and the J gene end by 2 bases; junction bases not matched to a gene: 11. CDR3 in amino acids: CASSLGGYRGYPYEQYF. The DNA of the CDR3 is TGTGCCAGCAGCTTAGGAGGGTACAGGGGCTACCCCTACGAGCAGTACTTC. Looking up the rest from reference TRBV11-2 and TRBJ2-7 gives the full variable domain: EAGVAQSPRYKIIEKRQSVAFWCNPISGHATLYWYQQILGQGPKLLIQFQNNGVVDDSQLPKDRFSAERLKGVDSTLKIQPAKLEDSAVYLCASSLGGYRGYPYEQYFGPGTRLTVT.

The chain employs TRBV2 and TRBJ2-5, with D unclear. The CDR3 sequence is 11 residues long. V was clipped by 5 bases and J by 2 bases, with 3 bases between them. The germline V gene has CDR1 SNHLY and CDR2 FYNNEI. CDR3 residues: CASSQQETQYF. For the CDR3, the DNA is TGTGCCAGCAGTCAGCAAGAGACCCAGTACTTC. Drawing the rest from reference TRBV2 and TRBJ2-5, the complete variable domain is EPEVTQTPSHQVTQMGQEVILRCVPISNHLYFYWYRQILGQKVEFLVSFYNNEISEKSEIFDDQFSVERPDGSNFTLKIRSTKLEDSAMYFCASSQQETQYFGPGTRLLVL.

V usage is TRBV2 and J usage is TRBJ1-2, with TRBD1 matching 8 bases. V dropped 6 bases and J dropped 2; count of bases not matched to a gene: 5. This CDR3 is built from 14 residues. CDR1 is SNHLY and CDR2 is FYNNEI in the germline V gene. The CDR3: CASSGQGLNYGYTF. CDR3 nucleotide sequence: TGTGCCAGCAGCGGACAGGGTCTGAACTATGGCTACACCTTC.

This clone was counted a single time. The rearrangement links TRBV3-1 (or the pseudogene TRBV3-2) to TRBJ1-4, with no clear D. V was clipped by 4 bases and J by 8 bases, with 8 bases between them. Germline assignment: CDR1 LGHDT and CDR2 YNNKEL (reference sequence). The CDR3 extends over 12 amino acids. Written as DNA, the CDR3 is TGTGCCAGCAGCCGACCGGGAGAAAAACTGTTTTTT. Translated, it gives CASSRPGEKLFF.

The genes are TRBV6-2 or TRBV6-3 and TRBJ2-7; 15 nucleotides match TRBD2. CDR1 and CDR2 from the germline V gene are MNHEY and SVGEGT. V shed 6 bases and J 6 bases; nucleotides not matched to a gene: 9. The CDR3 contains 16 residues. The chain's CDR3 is CASSRGLAGGPGEQYF. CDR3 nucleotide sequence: TGTGCCAGCAGCCGAGGACTAGCGGGGGGGCCAGGCGAGCAGTACTTC.

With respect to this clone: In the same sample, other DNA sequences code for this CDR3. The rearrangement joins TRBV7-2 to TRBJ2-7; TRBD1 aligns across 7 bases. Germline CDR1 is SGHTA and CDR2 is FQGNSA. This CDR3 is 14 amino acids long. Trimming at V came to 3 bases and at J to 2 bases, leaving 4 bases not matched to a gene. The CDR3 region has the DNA TGTGCCAGCAGCTTTAGGACAGGAACCTACGAGCAGTACTTC. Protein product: CASSFRTGTYEQYF.

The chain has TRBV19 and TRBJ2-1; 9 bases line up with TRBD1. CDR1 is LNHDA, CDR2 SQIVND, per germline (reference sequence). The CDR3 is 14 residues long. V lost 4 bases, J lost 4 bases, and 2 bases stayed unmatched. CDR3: CASSKQGAYNEQFF. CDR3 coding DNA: TGTGCCAGTAGTAAACAGGGGGCATACAATGAGCAGTTCTTC.

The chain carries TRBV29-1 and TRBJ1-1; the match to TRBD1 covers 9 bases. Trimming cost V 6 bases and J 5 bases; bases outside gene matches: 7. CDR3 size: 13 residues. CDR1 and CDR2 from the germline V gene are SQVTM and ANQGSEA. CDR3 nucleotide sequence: TGCAGCGTGGGGACAGGGAGTGGTACTGAAGCTTTCTTT. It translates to CSVGTGSGTEAFF.

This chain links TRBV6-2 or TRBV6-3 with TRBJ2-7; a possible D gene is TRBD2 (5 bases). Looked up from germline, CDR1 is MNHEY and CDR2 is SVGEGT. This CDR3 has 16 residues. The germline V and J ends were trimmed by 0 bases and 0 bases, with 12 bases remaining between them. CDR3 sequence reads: CASSYSMRASSYEQYF. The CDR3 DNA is TGTGCCAGCAGTTACTCGATGCGGGCCAGCTCCTACGAGCAGTACTTC.

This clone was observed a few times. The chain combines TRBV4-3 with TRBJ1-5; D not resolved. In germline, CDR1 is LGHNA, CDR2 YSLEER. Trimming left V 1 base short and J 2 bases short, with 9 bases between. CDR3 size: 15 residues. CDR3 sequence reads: CASSQGLSGNQPQHF. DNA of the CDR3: TGCGCCAGCAGCCAAGGTCTTTCGGGCAATCAGCCCCAGCATTTT.